This TCR beta chain was identified during a study of tumor-infiltrating lymphocytes in primary liver carcinoma. Starting material of around 460 ng total RNA yielded TCR beta cDNA via a constant-region primer. Libraries of TCR beta came from three nested multiplex PCR rounds with slightly modified ARM-PCR. The first two PCR rounds used TRBV1-TRBV30 primers with a Cbeta primer, nine to ten cycles each. TCRdb analysed the multiplex PCR reads with MiXCR anew, one entry per CDR3 protein. Among 310,000 or so distinct CDR3 sequences, 50% to 75% were seen once, and the ten largest hold about a sixth. This CDR3 region has 16 residues. Looked up from germline, CDR1 is SGHRS and CDR2 is YFSETQ. Deletions cut 4 bases from V and 0 bases from J, with 16 bases between. Germline DNA was extracted alongside blood RNA, which was obtained from unsorted whole blood. In advance of surgery, 4 to 4.5 milliliters of peripheral blood were collected.

This chain joins TRBV5-1 and TRBJ1-2, with unresolved D. The source is a woman aged 30 to 39 with primary liver carcinoma and hepatitis B virus infection. Sequenced sample: peripheral blood. CDR3 nucleotides: TGCGCCAGCAGCCCCGGGGTGGGTACAGCTAACTATGGCTACACCTTC. The encoded protein is CASSPGVGTANYGYTF.